Sequencing of this T cell receptor (beta chain) was carried out in a study of vaccination effects on CD4 cells after COVID-19. Study at large: ViraFEST expansion of antigen-specific CD4+ T cells with viral peptide pools preceded sequencing.

Measured with immunoSEQ multiplex PCR; TCRdb has only the in-frame clones, and not every one. The sample holds some 69,000 clones; around 67% are singletons and the top ten take about 2%. CDR1 and CDR2 from the germline V gene are KGHSH and LQKENI. This CDR3 region has 16 residues. V was cut by 2 bases and J by 0 bases, with 8 bases left in between. Researchers isolated CD4+ T cells once approximately eleven days of culture had elapsed. Two-dose vaccination with either BNT162b2 or mRNA-1273 was given to the participants. Negative nucleocapsid antibody tests before and after vaccination confirmed no previous SARS-CoV-2 infection. Days 3 and 7 saw half the medium replaced with IL-2 medium. As regards this clone: Its specificity is unknown.

The chain has TRBV18 and TRBJ2-6; D is ambiguous. The receptor's source is a human donor who received a COVID-19 vaccine. Material: CD4+ T cells from PBMCs cultured without peptide, obtained after COVID-19 vaccination. The CDR3 DNA follows: TGTGCCAGCTCACCATTTCTCGACTCTGGGGCCAACGTCCTGACTTTC. Translation: CASSPFLDSGANVLTF.